Here is one TCR beta chain with its context. These data come from a study of PD-1 blockade in classical Hodgkin lymphoma. The CDR3 is 16 amino acids. The V gene lost 5 bases and the J gene lost 2 bases, with 16 bases spanning the gap. Germline CDR1 reads LNHDA; CDR2 reads SQIVND (reference sequence). Time point indicated: cycle 4 day 1 (C4D1), after five to seven weeks of nivolumab. All the patients suffered relapse after autologous stem cell transplantation, and brentuximab vedotin exposure differed. Measured with immunoSEQ multiplex PCR; TCRdb has only the in-frame clones, and not every one. The sample includes tens of thousands of clones, 87% seen only once; the top ten take about 8.1%.

This TCR derives from a human donor with classical Hodgkin lymphoma. Here the sequenced sample was peripheral blood mononuclear cells (PBMCs), taken before the fourth cycle of nivolumab. The J gene is TRBJ1-5, the V gene TRBV19; the D is unclear. CDR3 in amino acids: CASSPEISRGNQPQHF. CDR3 DNA sequence: TGTGCCAGTAGTCCCGAGATTAGTAGGGGCAATCAGCCCCAGCATTTT.